Given below is one T cell receptor beta chain in context. This sample is drawn from a study of blood T cell repertoires in COVID-19. About the study: Acute and convalescent COVID-19 specimens originated in the United States, Italy and Spain. The analysed material was cDNA or gDNA that came from T cells, B-cell-depleted T cells, or PBMCs.

In the original analysis: Estimates of nucleated cell counts were drawn from the amplification of reference gene primers. Assay: immunoSEQ multiplex PCR; the TCRdb copy retains only in-frame clones and omits some. V and J calls plus clone size are reproduced from that table; the DNA served to infer D and trimming. The sample carries about 130,000 clones, roughly 83% recorded once. The germline CDR1 and CDR2 sequences are LNHNV and YYDKDF (reference sequence). V was pared by 5 bases and J by 0 bases, with 15 bases between. The CDR3 is 16 amino acids. The sequencing input was peripheral blood. The gene calls are TRBV15 and TRBJ2-3, with D possibly being TRBD2 (5 bases). This sequence was found in a woman in her twenties or thirties who had recovered from COVID-19. CDR3 residues: CATSSARGSSTDTQYF. CDR3 DNA sequence: TGTGCCACCAGCTCAGCCCGGGGATCGAGCACAGATACGCAGTATTTT.